This T cell receptor (beta chain) was sequenced for a study of memory CD4+ T cells and cytomegalovirus serostatus. The assay was immunoSEQ multiplex PCR, and TCRdb's table has in-frame clones only and misses some. The repertoire holds fewer than 50,000 clones, with 70% to 85% as singletons. The CDR3 is 15 amino acids. The germline V gene has CDR1 SGHDT and CDR2 YYEEEE. Trimming shortened V by 0 bases and J by 1 base, and 7 bases separated the two germline ends. To note about this clone: Its target is not known.

Single viable CD3+CD4+CD8-CD45RO+ cells were sorted as the memory CD4+ T cells. Study conclusions and caveats: About 40% of the 164 known CMV-associated TCRbeta sequences appeared in CD4+ memory.

The sequenced sample consisted of memory CD4+ T cells from blood. The source is an adult in good health and CMV-seropositive. The genes are TRBV5-6 and TRBJ2-2, with D perhaps matching TRBD2 (6 bases). The CDR3 nucleotides read TGTGCCAGCAGCTTGGACGGGGGGAACACCGGGGAGCTGTTTTTT. It specifies CASSLDGGNTGELFF.